This T cell receptor (beta chain) emerged from a study of Graves' ophthalmopathy and Graves' hyperthyroidism. For the study at large: At initial diagnosis, peripheral blood was obtained, and this preceded any treatment.

Ophthalmopathy donors showed moderate-to-severe activity, CAS ≥3, NOSPECS ≥4 and a duration under 3 months. Clinical symptoms, serum thyroxine, TRAb, thyroid ultrasound and orbital computed tomography formed the basis of diagnosis. The starting material, 10 ml of fresh peripheral blood, provided the PBMCs. This CDR3 region has 14 residues. With 2 bases removed from V and 3 bases from J, the gap between germline ends came to 11 bases. Germline CDR1 and CDR2: MNHEY and SVGAGI. RNA served as the template for amplifying TCR beta CDR3 regions. HTBI primers primed a first-round RT-PCR, and a second-round multiplex PCR followed. Each CDR3 protein is one row after TCRdb ran MiXCR on the multiplex PCR reads. The sample records under 250,000 distinct CDR3 sequences, just under 30% being singletons.

The chain is built from TRBV6-5 and TRBJ2-7; D is perhaps TRBD1 (5 bases). Sequences were obtained from peripheral blood. The sequence derives from a man aged 45-65 years with Graves' ophthalmopathy. The CDR3 protein is CASSYTQGSYEQYF. CDR3 coding DNA: TGTGCCAGCAGTTACACCCAGGGAAGCTACGAGCAGTACTTC.